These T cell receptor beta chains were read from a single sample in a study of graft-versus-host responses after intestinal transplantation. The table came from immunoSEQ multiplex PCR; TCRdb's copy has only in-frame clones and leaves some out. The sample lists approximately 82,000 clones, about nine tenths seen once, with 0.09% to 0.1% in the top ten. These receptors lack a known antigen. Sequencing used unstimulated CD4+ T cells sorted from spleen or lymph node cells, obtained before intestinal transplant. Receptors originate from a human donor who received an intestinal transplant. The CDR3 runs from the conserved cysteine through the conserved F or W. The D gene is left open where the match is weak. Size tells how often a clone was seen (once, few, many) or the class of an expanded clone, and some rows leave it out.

DNA: TGTGCCAGCAGCTTAGGATCGGTTGAAAAACTGTTTTTT
CDR3: CASSLGSVEKLFF
J: TRBJ1-4
size: -
D: -
V: TRBV13

DNA: TGTGCCAGCAGCTTAGAAGCGGGGGTAGAGACCCAGTACTTC
CDR3: CASSLEAGVETQYF
J: TRBJ2-5
size: -
D: TRBD2
V: TRBV7-2

DNA: TGCGCCAGCCTCCGGGACAAGAACACCGGGGAGCTGTTTTTT
CDR3: CASLRDKNTGELFF
J: TRBJ2-2
size: -
D: -
V: TRBV5-1

DNA: TGCGCCAGCAGCCCGGGGTCCCCCTCCAACTATGGCTACACCTTC
CDR3: CASSPGSPSNYGYTF
J: TRBJ1-2
size: -
D: -
V: TRBV4-3

DNA: TGCAGCGTTGGTCAGGTCGACGAGCAGTACTTC
CDR3: CSVGQVDEQYF
J: TRBJ2-7
size: -
D: -
V: TRBV29-1

DNA: TGTGCCAGTAGTCTCGGGACTACCCTACGCTCCTACAATGAGCAGTTCTTC
CDR3: CASSLGTTLRSYNEQFF
J: TRBJ2-1
size: -
D: TRBD2
V: TRBV19

DNA: TGCGCCAGCACCTCCGGGACACTCTACGAGCAGTACTTC
CDR3: CASTSGTLYEQYF
J: TRBJ2-7
size: -
D: -
V: TRBV10-2

DNA: TGTGCCAGCAGTTTGGGACAGCATCAGCCCCAGCATTTT
CDR3: CASSLGQHQPQHF
J: TRBJ1-5
size: -
D: TRBD1
V: TRBV27

DNA: TGTGCCAGCTCCGGGACTAGCGGGGGGGCCAGAGAGACCCAGTACTTC
CDR3: CASSGTSGGARETQYF
J: TRBJ2-5
size: -
D: TRBD2
V: TRBV2

DNA: TGCGCCAGCAGCTTGTCGGACAGTAGTCACGGGCAGTACTTC
CDR3: CASSLSDSSHGQYF
J: TRBJ2-7
size: -
D: -
V: TRBV5-1

DNA: TGTGCCAGCAGCTTAGTGGCGGGGGGGCCGGGCGAGCAGTACTTC
CDR3: CASSLVAGGPGEQYF
J: TRBJ2-7
size: few
D: TRBD2
V: TRBV7-2

DNA: TGTGCCTGGAGTCGGGACTCCTACGAGCAGTACTTC
CDR3: CAWSRDSYEQYF
J: TRBJ2-7
size: -
D: -
V: TRBV30

DNA: TGTGCCAGCAGCTTAGAGATAGGACAGAACTATGGCTACACCTTC
CDR3: CASSLEIGQNYGYTF
J: TRBJ1-2
size: -
D: -
V: TRBV7-2

DNA: TGTGCCAGCAGTTACTCACTAGCGGAATCCAAAAACATTCAGTACTTC
CDR3: CASSYSLAESKNIQYF
J: TRBJ2-4
size: once
D: TRBD2
V: TRBV6-5

DNA: TGTGCCAGCAGCCAAGACGGAGTCTCTGGGGCCAACGTCCTGACTTTC
CDR3: CASSQDGVSGANVLTF
J: TRBJ2-6
size: few
D: -
V: TRBV4-2

DNA: TGCGCCAGCAGTGAGGGGCGATGGTCCGAGCAGTACTTC
CDR3: CASSEGRWSEQYF
J: TRBJ2-7
size: few
D: -
V: TRBV10-1

DNA: TGTGCCTGGAGTGCATCATTACAGGGGACCGGCTACACCTTC
CDR3: CAWSASLQGTGYTF
J: TRBJ1-2
size: -
D: TRBD1
V: TRBV30

DNA: TGTGCCAGCAGCTCCGGTGGGGGGGGCACTGAAGCTTTCTTT
CDR3: CASSSGGGGTEAFF
J: TRBJ1-1
size: -
D: -
V: TRBV7-2

DNA: TGTGCGCAAAGGAGGCCTGGTCTCGTTTTAGCTTTCTTT
CDR3: CAQRRPGLVLAFF
J: TRBJ1-1
size: -
D: -
V: TRBV30

DNA: TGCGCCAGCAGCCAATTCTCCCAGCGGGAATTCTCCTACAATGAGCAGTTCTTC
CDR3: CASSQFSQREFSYNEQFF
J: TRBJ2-1
size: -
D: TRBD2
V: TRBV4-3

DNA: TGCGCCAGCAGCCAGGAACAGGGGGGGAACACTGAAGCTTTCTTT
CDR3: CASSQEQGGNTEAFF
J: TRBJ1-1
size: -
D: TRBD1
V: TRBV4-1

DNA: TGTGCCAGTAAAAGTCGGGGGACTAATGAAAAACTGTTTTTT
CDR3: CASKSRGTNEKLFF
J: TRBJ1-4
size: -
D: -
V: TRBV19

DNA: TGTGCCAGCAGTCTCGGGAGGTTCTACGAGCAGTACTTC
CDR3: CASSLGRFYEQYF
J: TRBJ2-7
size: -
D: TRBD2
V: TRBV6-5

DNA: TGTGCCAGCAGCTTAGGCAAGTTAGCGGGGGGTCGGTATGTTGAGCAGTTCTTC
CDR3: CASSLGKLAGGRYVEQFF
J: TRBJ2-1
size: -
D: TRBD2
V: TRBV11-2

DNA: TGTGCCAGTAGTATATCGATAGCCTACGAGCAGTACTTC
CDR3: CASSISIAYEQYF
J: TRBJ2-7
size: -
D: -
V: TRBV19

DNA: TGTGCCAGCTCACCAACAGCTCTCTCCTACAATGAGCAGTTCTTC
CDR3: CASSPTALSYNEQFF
J: TRBJ2-1
size: -
D: -
V: TRBV18

DNA: TGTGCCAGCAGCTTAGAAATTGGGGAGAACTATGGCTACACCTTC
CDR3: CASSLEIGENYGYTF
J: TRBJ1-2
size: -
D: -
V: TRBV11-2

DNA: TGTGCCTGGAGTGGGGGGCCCACAGATACGCAGTATTTT
CDR3: CAWSGGPTDTQYF
J: TRBJ2-3
size: -
D: -
V: TRBV30

DNA: TGTGCCAGCAGCCCCCGACAGGGTGGCTACGAGCAGTACTTC
CDR3: CASSPRQGGYEQYF
J: TRBJ2-7
size: -
D: TRBD1
V: TRBV9

DNA: TGTGCCACCAGCAGAGTGGGCGGGGGCGGGAGAAACATTCAGTACTTC
CDR3: CATSRVGGGGRNIQYF
J: TRBJ2-4
size: -
D: -
V: TRBV15

DNA: TGCGCCAGCAGCCTGGTTGGGGGCCTAGCAGATACGCAGTATTTT
CDR3: CASSLVGGLADTQYF
J: TRBJ2-3
size: -
D: -
V: TRBV5-1

DNA: TGCGCCAGCAGTGATGGAGGGATAGGCACCGGGGAGCTGTTTTTT
CDR3: CASSDGGIGTGELFF
J: TRBJ2-2
size: -
D: -
V: TRBV10-1

DNA: TGTGCCAGCACACCGGGACAGGGGGCTTTTGGCTACACCTTC
CDR3: CASTPGQGAFGYTF
J: TRBJ1-2
size: -
D: TRBD1
V: TRBV2

DNA: TGTGCCAGCAGTCCTCCGGACAGGGCCCGGAGCTACACCTTC
CDR3: CASSPPDRARSYTF
J: TRBJ1-2
size: -
D: TRBD1
V: TRBV27

DNA: TGTGCCAGCAGTGGCCGGGACAGGGAACAGCCCCAGCATTTT
CDR3: CASSGRDREQPQHF
J: TRBJ1-5
size: -
D: TRBD1
V: TRBV6-5

DNA: TGTGCCAGCAGCTTCCTCCGAGGCTACGAGCAGTACTTC
CDR3: CASSFLRGYEQYF
J: TRBJ2-7
size: -
D: -
V: TRBV7-2

DNA: TGCGCCAGCAGTGAGTCCTTAGCAGATACGCAGTATTTT
CDR3: CASSESLADTQYF
J: TRBJ2-3
size: once
D: -
V: TRBV10-1

DNA: TGCGCCAGCAGCCAGGTACCCACAGTGAACACTGAAGCTTTCTTT
CDR3: CASSQVPTVNTEAFF
J: TRBJ1-1
size: few
D: -
V: TRBV4-1

DNA: TGTGCCAGTAACCCCCGGACAGGGGTAATGATTAATGAAAAACTGTTTTTT
CDR3: CASNPRTGVMINEKLFF
J: TRBJ1-4
size: -
D: TRBD1
V: TRBV19

DNA: TGTGCCAGCTCACCGTCTGAGGTACTGAACACTGAAGCTTTCTTT
CDR3: CASSPSEVLNTEAFF
J: TRBJ1-1
size: -
D: -
V: TRBV18

DNA: TGTGCCAGCAGTTCTATCCGGGACTTTCCCTCCTACGAGCAGTACTTC
CDR3: CASSSIRDFPSYEQYF
J: TRBJ2-7
size: -
D: -
V: TRBV27

DNA: TGCGCCAGCAGCTTGGGCCGACAGGGAGTAAGCTACGAGCAGTACTTC
CDR3: CASSLGRQGVSYEQYF
J: TRBJ2-7
size: -
D: TRBD1
V: TRBV5-1

DNA: TGTGCCAGTACCGAAGTTGTGAGTCTAGCGGGGGGAGATACGCAGTATTTT
CDR3: CASTEVVSLAGGDTQYF
J: TRBJ2-3
size: -
D: TRBD2
V: TRBV19

DNA: TGTGCCAGCAGCAAGCGACAGAGCACCTTC
CDR3: CASSKRQSTF
J: TRBJ1-2
size: -
D: -
V: TRBV21-1

DNA: TGTGCCATCAGCCCTAGCACAGATACGCAGTATTTT
CDR3: CAISPSTDTQYF
J: TRBJ2-3
size: -
D: -
V: TRBV10-3

DNA: TGTGCCAGCAGCTTAGATACAGGGGGCCAAGAGACCCAGTACTTC
CDR3: CASSLDTGGQETQYF
J: TRBJ2-5
size: once
D: TRBD1
V: TRBV7-9

DNA: TGTGCCAGCAGCCCGACTAGCGGGTCCTACAATGAGCAGTTCTTC
CDR3: CASSPTSGSYNEQFF
J: TRBJ2-1
size: few
D: TRBD2
V: TRBV13

DNA: TGTGCCAGCAGCTTCCCGGGATTAGAGACCCAGTACTTC
CDR3: CASSFPGLETQYF
J: TRBJ2-5
size: -
D: -
V: TRBV5-6

DNA: TGTGCCAGCAGCTTACAGGGGGCGCGTGGCTACACCTTC
CDR3: CASSLQGARGYTF
J: TRBJ1-2
size: few
D: TRBD1
V: TRBV5-6

DNA: TGCGCCAGCAGCCCGGACAGGGGGCGCCGGAACACTGAAGCTTTCTTT
CDR3: CASSPDRGRRNTEAFF
J: TRBJ1-1
size: -
D: TRBD1
V: TRBV5-1

DNA: TGTGCCAGCAGTTTGAGACAGGGTCGGAGCAATCAGCCCCAGCATTTT
CDR3: CASSLRQGRSNQPQHF
J: TRBJ1-5
size: few
D: TRBD1
V: TRBV6-6

DNA: TGTGCCAGCAGCACCGGACAGGCCTCGATAGAGCAGTACTTC
CDR3: CASSTGQASIEQYF
J: TRBJ2-7
size: -
D: TRBD1
V: TRBV7-6

DNA: TGTGCCAGTAGTATCAGGATATATAGCAATCAGCCCCAGCATTTT
CDR3: CASSIRIYSNQPQHF
J: TRBJ1-5
size: -
D: -
V: TRBV19

DNA: TGTGCCAGCAGCTGGGGACAGGGGACAGATACGCAGTATTTT
CDR3: CASSWGQGTDTQYF
J: TRBJ2-3
size: -
D: TRBD1
V: TRBV7-2

DNA: TGCGCCAGCAGCCGGGACACCTCCTACAATGAGCAGTTCTTC
CDR3: CASSRDTSYNEQFF
J: TRBJ2-1
size: -
D: -
V: TRBV5-1

DNA: TGTGCCAGCAGTTACACCGGGACAGGATACGAGCAGTACTTC
CDR3: CASSYTGTGYEQYF
J: TRBJ2-7
size: -
D: TRBD1
V: TRBV6-5

DNA: TGTGCCAGCAGTTATGGCGGGACGCTTCCTCAGCAGTACTTC
CDR3: CASSYGGTLPQQYF
J: TRBJ2-7
size: -
D: -
V: TRBV6-5

DNA: TGTGCCAGCAGGTTGCGGGAGGGGAGGGGAAAACTGTTTTTT
CDR3: CASRLREGRGKLFF
J: TRBJ1-4
size: -
D: -
V: TRBV5-8

DNA: TGTGCCTGGACTGGAACAGGTCTCGGCAAGCAGTACTTC
CDR3: CAWTGTGLGKQYF
J: TRBJ2-7
size: -
D: -
V: TRBV30